This TCR beta chain came from a study of T cell repertoires and Cas9 in healthy adults. About the study: Characterization of SpCas9-reactive CD4 and CD8 T cells covered multi-effector potency, cytotoxicity and lineage.

Points on this clone: Its antigen remains unidentified.

Whole-study results and caveats: SpCas9-reactive effector T cells were reportedly restrained in vitro by SpCas9-reactive regulatory T cells.

The repertoire was sequenced with immunoSEQ multiplex PCR; TCRdb's copy has only in-frame clones and lacks some. The sample shows approximately 15,000 clones, around nine tenths of them seen only once. Sequenced sample: Tregs (CD4+, CD25+, CD127-, CD137-, CD154-) from PBMCs; culture status not recorded. This sequence originates from a human donor in good health.

The CDR3 sequence is CASRIGTAGNTIYF. In nucleotides, the CDR3 is TGTGCCAGCAGGATTGGGACGGCTGGAAACACCATATATTTT. J is TRBJ1-3 and V is TRBV6-6; TRBD1 is a possible D gene (5 bases). Looked up from germline, CDR1 is MNHNY and CDR2 is SVGAGI (reference sequence). Trimming took 6 bases from V and 2 from J, leaving 11 bases between them. The CDR3 runs 14 residues.